Sequencing of this T cell receptor (beta chain) was carried out in a study of shared clonotypes between healthy human individuals (dated by TCRdb to 2020 to 2022). For the wider study: Three men and a couple of women, aged 18 to 49 years, made up the cohort. For each donor, CD4 naive and CD4 memory were each run on three plates, CD8 naive on two plates, and CD8 memory on one plate. To estimate repertoire size and how much clonotypes are shared between individuals, the study performed deep sequencing of blood TCR repertoires from 4 to 6 healthy adults. To increase sequencing depth and limit assay-specific biases, different laboratories used diverse techniques to prepare libraries and sequence TCR repertoires. Each donor's leukapheresis produced roughly between roughly 0.9 and 9 billion PBMCs. Results and caveats for the whole study, not just this receptor: Across a handful of donors, approximately 5% of naive CD4, roughly 3.4% of naive CD8, under 2.5% of memory CD4, and over 0.35% of memory CD8 clonotypes were shared. The genetic and exposure-history diversity represented was limited by the small number of donors. Pairwise subsampling led to the expectation that sequencing depth would affect the degree of clonotype sharing among donors. Incomplete sequencing was indicated by rarefaction of sorted-subset datasets, despite the large sequencing depth. Only blood was sampled, and tissue TCR repertoires likely differ from those in blood. Naive subsets generally had larger estimated clonotype richness than memory subsets. Higher generation probabilities were observed for clonotypes shared by all four sorted-subset donors than for non-shared clonotypes.

Healthy HIV-negative adults with no recently reported acute infections or vaccinations were included as donors. Every donor was a Caucasian adult residing in Nashville, Tennessee, USA. CD4+ T cells were enriched by magnetic negative selection, after which naive cells were positively selected on CD45RA and the negative fraction was taken as the memory subset. Blood was obtained by leukapheresis, after which PBMCs were separated by Ficoll-Histopaque density gradient centrifugation and cryopreserved in liquid nitrogen vapor phase. Purity and quantity of every magnetically sorted T cell population were checked by analytical flow cytometry. Genomic DNA was isolated from each sorted fraction and quantified by UV absorbance on a Nanodrop 2000c. CDR1 SGHKS and CDR2 YYEKEE are derived from the germline V gene (reference sequence). Counted from cysteine to phenylalanine, this CDR3 has 16 amino acids. The only DNA kept is the CDR3, 48 bases in frame from the first base. V lost 3 bases and J lost 4 bases; the stretch between them is 20 bases long.

To note about this clone: Its target antigen remains unknown. Per-nucleotide qualities are absent, and no much larger clonotype sits a single base away.

Using the deep immunoSEQ assay, TCR CDR3 regions were amplified from genomic DNA by multiplex PCR. For each cell subset, the extracted genomic DNA was distributed evenly across all wells of several immunoSEQ 96-well plates, and each plate served as one replicate. For sorted subsets, about 200 ng genomic DNA, equal to some 30,000 T cell genomes, was loaded into each replicate PCR. Purified libraries were measured with a Qubit 3.0 fluorometer, size-checked on a Bioanalyzer 2100, and measured again with the KAPA Library Quantification kit. Every immunoSEQ 96-well plate was sequenced on a separate single-read 150-cycle Illumina NextSeq 550 flow cell. In the original analysis: The immunoSEQ output contained only junctional sequences without quality scores, so filtering could not match that applied to full-length reads. Sequences were annotated with PyIR, a Python wrapper for IgBLAST v1.9, using IMGT germline references to assign V/J genes and CDR3. Reads were removed for weak V/J assignments (E-value above 1e-6), missing CDR3, stop codons, out-of-frame junctions, or ambiguous translated residues. V3J clonotypes were defined by identical inferred V gene, J gene, and CDR3 amino acid sequence. The percentage overlap between two repertoires was calculated by dividing the number of shared unique clonotypes by the size of the smaller repertoire. Repertoire richness was assessed with RTK rarefaction, the Chao1 estimator, and Recon v2.1 estimates of unobserved clonotypes. Generation probabilities were computed with OLGA for all TCRbeta clonotypes obtained by the gDNA method from a handful of donors. TCRdb re-hosts the immuneACCESS table, in-frame sequences only. Its copies lack some clones; in the studies checked, an unresolved V gene accounts for under half of them, and the cause for the rest is not known. Clonal size and the V and J genes are those of that table, whereas D and trimming came from the DNA. The sample records about 680,000 clones, 72% of which are singletons. The leading ten clones occupy approximately 1.8% of the sample.

The chain was built from TRBV5-5 and TRBJ2-7, and the D gene may be TRBD2, 7 bases matching. The clonotype comes from a woman in her thirties in good health. Sequenced material: memory CD4+ T cells sorted from blood. In the paper's terms, the cell subset or site label means: CD45RA-negative fraction. The CDR3 loop reads CASSSGGASGMYEQYF. The nucleotide sequence is given as TGTGCCAGCAGCTCCGGGGGCGCTAGCGGAATGTACGAGCAGTACTTC.